This TCR beta chain was profiled in a study of blood T cell repertoires in COVID-19. As for the study in general: COVID-19 samples from acute and convalescent phases originated in the United States, Italy and Spain. PBMCs, B-cell-depleted T cells, or T cells provided the cDNA or gDNA that made up the material.

Enrollment of patients from Seattle took place during active infection, with longitudinal follow-up. With 5 bases removed from V and 1 base from J, the gap between germline ends came to 8 bases. Germline V lookup: CDR1 MDHEN, CDR2 SYDVKM. The CDR3 has 13 residues. Original data processing: Cell counts per sample came from amplifying reference gene primers. Sequencing was performed with immunoSEQ multiplex PCR; in TCRdb, only in-frame clones are kept and a portion is missing. The DNA gave D and trimming, while V, J and clone size come from that table. The data contain 300,000 or so clones, about nine tenths of them singletons.

Material: peripheral blood. This TCR was recovered from a woman in her thirties with COVID-19, enrolled during active disease. The V and J genes are TRBV28 and TRBJ1-1, with unresolved D. CDR3 DNA: TGTGCCAGCAGTCCAATTCAGAACACTGAAGCTTTCTTT. Translated, it gives CASSPIQNTEAFF.